The 25 T cell receptor beta chains below all came from one sample that was sequenced in a study of T cells in Graves' hyperthyroidism and ophthalmopathy (dated by TCRdb to the late 2010s). Preparation of the library involved multiplex PCR. Sequencing relied on an Illumina HiSeq 2000. Amplification of TCR beta CDR3 regions was carried out from RNA transcripts. The TCR CDR3 was subjected to a first round of RT-PCR using the HTBI primer set and the Qiagen OneStep RT-PCR kit. The public reads were reprocessed in TCRdb via fastp at Q25 and MiXCR, keeping in-frame beta chains. Rows are combined by CDR3 protein, so each entry shows the most common genes and DNA. Across this sample there are fewer than 250,000 distinct CDR3 sequences, with about 16% seen only once. Jointly, the top ten make up about 30% of the sample. The specimen sequenced was blood. The receptors were gathered from a woman aged 18-30 years with Graves' ophthalmopathy.

This clonotype was observed a handful of times. J is TRBJ2-7 and V is TRBV24-1; D gene uncertain. V gave up 5 bases and J gave up 6 bases, with 7 bases separating them. The germline CDR1 and CDR2 sequences are KGHDR and SFDVKD. This CDR3 comprises 11 residues. CDR3 amino acids: CATSVGSEQYF. CDR3 DNA sequence: TGTGCCACCAGTGTAGGGTCCGAGCAGTACTTC.

This clonotype was picked up one time. The chain is built from TRBV18 and TRBJ2-5; tentatively, D is TRBD1 or TRBD2 (5 bases each). Trimming stripped 5 bases from V and 1 base from J, with 11 bases between. The CDR3 has 14 residues. Germline lookup yields CDR1 KGHSH and CDR2 LQKENI. The CDR3 DNA follows: TGTGCCAGCTCAGGGACCGTCCTCCAAGAGACCCAGTACTTC. Translated: CASSGTVLQETQYF.

This clonotype has ten or more counts. The rearrangement links TRBV7-9 to TRBJ2-1, with 13 bases that match TRBD2. The CDR3 has 18 residues. Germline V gives CDR1 SEHNR, CDR2 FQNEAQ (reference sequence). V was pared by 5 bases and J by 0 bases, with 7 bases of the junction left unmatched. The CDR3 here is CASSQTSGGHPSYNEQFF. The CDR3 DNA reads TGTGCCAGCAGCCAGACTAGCGGGGGGCACCCCTCCTACAATGAGCAGTTCTTC.

This clonotype was seen only a few times. The chain employs TRBV9 and TRBJ1-3; D is ambiguous. The length of the CDR3 is 14 residues. The V and J ends lost 2 bases and 3 bases respectively, with 9 bases between them. CDR1 and CDR2 (germline): SGDLS, YYNGEE. The CDR3 is CASSVGRLGNTIYF. Here the CDR3 DNA reads TGTGCCAGCAGCGTTGGGAGGCTTGGAAACACCATATATTTT.

This clonotype came up many times. V gene TRBV28 combines with J gene TRBJ2-7; no reliable D call. V was pared by 3 bases and J by 3 bases, with 15 bases between. Per the germline V gene, CDR1 is MDHEN and CDR2 is SYDVKM. CDR3 length equals 15 residues. CDR3 sequence reads: CASSFLVASYYEQYF. The CDR3 nucleotides read TGTGCCAGCAGTTTTCTAGTGGCCTCGTACTACGAGCAGTACTTC.

The chain is built from TRBV5-1 and TRBJ2-3; TRBD1 matches 7 bases. The CDR3 is 14 amino acids. Germline V lookup: CDR1 SGHRS, CDR2 YFSETQ. The J segment lost 4 bases and the V segment lost 7 bases, leaving 9 bases of the junction unmatched. CDR3 region: CASRPKGGADTQYF. The CDR3 bases are TGCGCCAGCCGGCCGAAAGGGGGCGCAGATACGCAGTATTTT.

This clonotype came up many times. The chain has TRBV4-2 and TRBJ1-1; 7 nucleotides line up with TRBD1. Losses at the gene ends were 1 base for V and 5 bases for J; bases not matched to a gene: 7. Per germline, CDR1 LGHNA and CDR2 YNFKEQ. This CDR3 is 15 amino acids long. The CDR3 DNA sequence: TGTGCCAGCAGCCAAGGAGGGGGCGAGAGGACTGAAGCTTTCTTT. Protein sequence: CASSQGGGERTEAFF.

This clonotype was counted ten times or more. The rearrangement uses TRBV20-1 and TRBJ2-1, with 8 nucleotides matching TRBD1. CDR1 is DFQATT, CDR2 SNEGSKA, per germline (reference sequence). The V gene end was trimmed by 1 base and the J gene end by 6 bases; junction bases not matched to a gene: 5. This CDR3 contains 14 residues. The chain's CDR3 is CSARGLDRVNEQFF. The CDR3 DNA reads TGCAGTGCTAGAGGACTGGACAGGGTCAATGAGCAGTTCTTC.

CDR3 in DNA: TGCAGTGCTAGGGTGACTAGCGGGAGGGGGGGCCCCTACAATGAGCAGTTCTTC. Translated: CSARVTSGRGGPYNEQFF. This chain connects TRBV20-1 to TRBJ2-1, with 14 positions matching TRBD2. The CDR3 contains 18 residues. The J segment lost 2 bases and the V segment lost 3 bases, leaving 9 bases of the junction unmatched. Germline V lookup: CDR1 DFQATT, CDR2 SNEGSKA (reference sequence).

This clonotype was detected only once. Possible read error: a much larger clone is one base away. This chain uses TRBV24-1 with TRBJ2-7; D is uncertain. Trimming took 6 bases from V and 3 from J, leaving 8 bases between them. CDR3 size: 12 residues. Germline values: CDR1 KGHDR, CDR2 SFDVKD. In DNA, the CDR3 is TGTGCCACCAGTCCAGGCGACTACGAGCAGTACTTC. It translates to CATSPGDYEQYF.

This chain joins TRBV27 and TRBJ2-3; TRBD2 matches at 12 bases. The CDR3 runs to 17 residues. Trimming removed 5 bases from V and 3 bases from J; junction bases left unmatched: 9. Looked up from germline, CDR1 is MNHEY and CDR2 is SMNVEV (reference sequence). The CDR3 is CASSPLAGGPRTDTQYF. The CDR3 region has the DNA TGTGCCAGCAGTCCCCTAGCGGGAGGGCCTCGGACAGATACGCAGTATTTT.

The CDR3 is CASRKGTGGSPLHF. The CDR3 region has the DNA TGTGCCAGTAGAAAAGGGACAGGGGGTTCACCCCTCCACTTT. This chain joins TRBV19 and TRBJ1-6; 11 bases are a match to TRBD1. This CDR3 region has 14 residues. Per germline, CDR1 LNHDA and CDR2 SQIVND (reference sequence). The ends lost 6 bases at V and 9 bases at J; junction bases unmatched: 4.

This clonotype appeared a few times. This chain connects TRBV7-9 to TRBJ2-7; TRBD2 aligns across 10 bases. Germline assignment: CDR1 SEHNR and CDR2 FQNEAQ (reference sequence). V was pared by 6 bases and J by 7 bases, with 6 bases of the junction left unmatched. This CDR3 is built from 13 residues. CDR3: CASRASGSEEQYF. CDR3 sequence (DNA): TGTGCCAGCAGGGCTAGCGGGAGCGAGGAGCAGTACTTC.

At least ten counts were recorded for this clonotype. The chain links TRBV28 to TRBJ1-2, with unresolved D. From germline, CDR1 is MDHEN and CDR2 SYDVKM. V lost 5 bases, J lost 3 bases, and 16 bases lay in between. The CDR3 is 15 amino acids. The CDR3 here is CASSPQTLLDYGYTF. The CDR3 region has the DNA TGTGCCAGCAGTCCTCAGACCCTTTTGGACTATGGCTACACCTTC.

The V call is TRBV7-9, the J call TRBJ2-5; D might be TRBD1 (6 bases). V lost 7 bases and J lost 4, with 16 bases in between. This CDR3 has 14 amino acids. Germline CDR1 is SEHNR and CDR2 is FQNEAQ (reference sequence). The CDR3 sequence is CASKRGQTGETQYF. CDR3 DNA sequence: TGTGCCAGCAAACGAGGACAGACGGGAGAGACCCAGTACTTC.

This clonotype was detected ten times or more. The J gene is TRBJ2-7, the V gene TRBV6-2 or TRBV6-3; 8 bases line up with TRBD1. Per germline, CDR1 MNHEY and CDR2 SVGEGT. J lost 3 bases, V lost 4 bases, and 8 bases had no gene match. This CDR3 region has 15 residues. The CDR3 loop reads CASSSQWTGSYEQYF. CDR3 sequence (DNA): TGTGCCAGCAGTTCCCAATGGACAGGGAGCTACGAGCAGTACTTC.

In this sample, this clonotype turned up many times. In DNA, the CDR3 is TGCGCCAGCAGCCAGGCGATCAGGGGTTGGTCCTACGAGCAGTACTTC. Translating gives CASSQAIRGWSYEQYF. The V and J genes are TRBV4-1 and TRBJ2-7, with D perhaps TRBD1 (6 bases). Germline V lookup: CDR1 MGHRA, CDR2 YSYEKL. Trimming stripped 3 bases from V and 1 base from J, with 16 bases between. This CDR3 comprises 16 residues.

This clonotype has ten or more counts. This chain connects TRBV11-2 to TRBJ2-1; D possibly matches TRBD1 or TRBD2 (5 bases each). This CDR3 is 16 amino acids long. Trimming shortened V by 6 bases and J by 0 bases, and 15 bases separated the two germline ends. Germline V lookup: CDR1 SGHAT, CDR2 FQNNGV. The CDR3 DNA follows: TGTGCCAGCAGTTCAGTCGGGGCCGGCTCCTACAATGAGCAGTTCTTC. Encoded protein: CASSSVGAGSYNEQFF.

J is TRBJ2-5 and V is TRBV2; D tentatively reads TRBD1 or TRBD2 (5 bases each). The length of the CDR3 is 15 residues. Per germline, CDR1 SNHLY and CDR2 FYNNEI. The V end lost 3 bases, the J end lost 0 bases, and 11 bases lay between the germline ends. CDR3 DNA: TGTGCCAGCAGTGATCCCGGGACCTACCAAGAGACCCAGTACTTC. It translates to CASSDPGTYQETQYF.

This clonotype was counted many times. In DNA form, the CDR3 reads TGCAGTGCTAGAGACCTTACAGGGCAAGAGACCCAGTACTTC. Its protein is CSARDLTGQETQYF. The genes are TRBV20-1 and TRBJ2-5; possibly TRBD1 for D (6 bases). Germline V gives CDR1 DFQATT, CDR2 SNEGSKA (reference sequence). This CDR3 region has 14 residues. Trimming removed 0 bases at V and 2 bases at J, with 10 bases between.

Concerning this clonotype: Possible read error: a much larger clone is one base away. The CDR3 loop is CASSTRTGVNEKPFF. CDR3 sequence (DNA): TGTGCCAGCTCCACCAGAACGGGCGTTAATGAAAAACCGTTTTTT. J is TRBJ1-4 and V is TRBV18, with D unresolved. Germline loops: CDR1 KGHSH, CDR2 LQKENI. CDR3 size: 15 residues.

This clonotype was seen many times. The CDR3 spells CASSVDRDEQYF. The CDR3 nucleotides read TGTGCCAGCAGTGTCGACAGGGACGAGCAGTACTTC. This chain joins TRBV2 and TRBJ2-7; 7 bases map to TRBD1. This CDR3 has 12 residues. V was clipped by 4 bases and J by 5 bases; unmatched bases: 2. Germline V CDR1 and CDR2: SNHLY, FYNNEI.

On this clonotype: A much bigger clone sits one base away, suggesting this may be a read error. The J gene is TRBJ1-1, the V gene TRBV6-2 or TRBV6-3; perhaps TRBD1 as D (6 bases). The CDR3 sequence is 13 residues long. Germline V gene data show CDR1 as MNHEY and CDR2 as SVGEGT. The V end lost 6 bases, the J end lost 4 bases, and 12 bases lay between the germline ends. In nucleotides, the CDR3 is TGTGCCAGCAGAAACAGGGACGGCACTGAAGCTTTCTTT. The encoded protein is CASRNRDGTEAFF.

In its sample, this clonotype was seen many times. The rearrangement uses TRBV6-2 or TRBV6-3 and TRBJ2-6; perhaps TRBD2 as D (6 bases). V lost 5 bases and J lost 1, with 9 bases in between. CDR1 is MNHEY and CDR2 is SVGEGT in the germline V gene. CDR3 length: 15 residues. In DNA form, the CDR3 reads TGTGCCAGCAGTAACGGGAGATCTGGGGCCAACGTCCTGACTTTC. Amino acids: CASSNGRSGANVLTF.

This clonotype was detected many times. The V and J genes are TRBV18 and TRBJ1-1; 8 bases line up with TRBD1. This CDR3 is built from 17 residues. Trimming took 4 bases from V and 2 from J; bases not matched to a gene: 12. Germline V gives CDR1 KGHSH, CDR2 LQKENI. The CDR3 loop is CASSQNQIDRGNTEAFF. The DNA for the CDR3 is TGTGCCAGCTCACAAAACCAAATAGACAGGGGAAACACTGAAGCTTTCTTT.